This T cell receptor beta chain appears in the sequencing data of a study of PD-1 blockade in classical Hodgkin lymphoma. Study-wide background: Every 2 weeks, patients had 3 mg/kg nivolumab intravenously. Study-wide results and limits: Prior to therapy, complete responders displayed diversity much like that of newly diagnosed patients. A reduction in baseline TCR diversity was reportedly seen in newly diagnosed patients relative to healthy donors. TCR diversity rose significantly by C4D1 in CD4+ but not CD8+ cells.

Generated by immunoSEQ multiplex PCR, the TCRdb table keeps only in-frame clones and is missing some. The table lists 45,000 to 50,000 clones, 80% of them singletons. As concerns this clone: Antigen: not known.

Each and every patient relapsed after autologous stem cell transplantation, and patients got differing brentuximab vedotin exposure. Sample: peripheral blood mononuclear cells (PBMCs), taken before the second cycle of nivolumab. This sequence was found in a human donor with classical Hodgkin lymphoma.

The CDR3 loop reads CATSRDTGYGYTF. In nucleotides, the CDR3 is TGTGCCACCAGCAGGGACACTGGATATGGCTACACCTTC. The chain carries TRBV15 and TRBJ1-2; a weak D match, TRBD1 (5 bases). Trimming left V 3 bases short and J 5 bases short, with 10 bases between. Germline V CDR1 and CDR2: LNHNV, YYDKDF (reference sequence). This CDR3 comprises 13 residues.